The 17 T cell receptor beta chains below were found in one sample sequenced in a study of CD8+ T cells in alopecia areata. RNA extraction was followed by reverse transcription into cDNA, which acted as the sequencing template. Profiled with immunoSEQ multiplex PCR; TCRdb holds only in-frame clones, not every one. The table lists roughly 70,000 clones, over 25% of them singletons. Treatment reported: oral pan-JAK inhibitor, 5-10 mg twice daily. The sequences come from CD8+ T cells sorted from blood, collected at week 4, from a patient treated with tofacitinib. Receptors originate from a human donor with alopecia areata.

This chain links TRBV19 with TRBJ2-7, with TRBD1 matching 7 bases. Looked up from germline, CDR1 is LNHDA and CDR2 is SQIVND (reference sequence). The CDR3 is made up of 14 amino acids. The J segment lost 2 bases and the V segment lost 2 bases, leaving 3 bases of the junction unmatched. The CDR3 DNA reads TGTGCCAGTAGTATACCGGGACAGCCCTACGAGCAGTACTTC. This encodes CASSIPGQPYEQYF.

The V gene is TRBV29-1, the J gene TRBJ1-2; 8 nucleotides agree with TRBD1. V lost 5 bases and J lost 5; bases outside the gene matches: 7. CDR1 SQVTM and CDR2 ANQGSEA come from the germline V gene. This CDR3 is built from 13 residues. The CDR3 loop reads CSVIPDRAYGYTF. The CDR3 DNA follows: TGCAGCGTTATACCGGACAGGGCGTATGGCTACACCTTC.

The V and J genes are TRBV6-5 and TRBJ2-1, with D hard to call. This CDR3 comprises 15 residues. Per germline, CDR1 MNHEY and CDR2 SVGAGI. The V gene lost 3 bases and the J gene lost 4 bases, with 13 bases spanning the gap. The CDR3 nucleotides read TGTGCCAGCAGTTATAAGCTAACCACTTACAATGAGCAGTTCTTC. This sequence encodes CASSYKLTTYNEQFF.

The chain combines TRBV29-1 with TRBJ2-3; D not resolved. The V end was cut by 5 bases, the J end by 4 bases, with 4 bases between. Germline lookup yields CDR1 SQVTM and CDR2 ANQGSEA. The CDR3 covers 10 residues. CDR3 region: CSVQADTQYF. CDR3 nucleotides: TGCAGCGTTCAAGCAGATACGCAGTATTTT.

J is TRBJ2-7 and V is TRBV4-1; 11 nucleotides line up with TRBD2. V lost 2 bases, J lost 5 bases, and 5 bases stayed unmatched. Germline V lookup: CDR1 MGHRA, CDR2 YSYEKL. The CDR3 loop spans 15 amino acids. CDR3 sequence (DNA): TGCGCCAGCAGCCAACCGACGACTAGCGGGAACGAGCAGTACTTC. Encoded protein: CASSQPTTSGNEQYF.

This clone was picked up a small number of times. The genes are TRBV27 and TRBJ2-1, with a tentative D call TRBD2 (6 bases). The CDR3 is made up of 12 amino acids. The germline CDR1 and CDR2 sequences are MNHEY and SMNVEV (reference sequence). With 2 bases removed from V and 7 bases from J, the gap between germline ends came to 6 bases. The CDR3 loop reads CASSLGGNEQFF. CDR3 nucleotide sequence: TGTGCCAGCAGTTTAGGGGGGAATGAGCAGTTCTTC.

As DNA, the CDR3 is TGTGCCAGCCTAGGAAGTGAAAAACTGTTTTTT. It translates to CASLGSEKLFF. The V and J genes are TRBV2 and TRBJ1-4; the D is unclear. Germline CDR1 and CDR2: SNHLY and FYNNEI. Trimming took off 8 bases at V and 7 bases at J, with 8 bases between the two ends. The CDR3 loop spans 11 amino acids.

In DNA form, the CDR3 reads TGCAGCGCCCTACCACAAGATCAAGAGACCCAGTACTTC. It encodes CSALPQDQETQYF. The chain carries TRBV29-1 and TRBJ2-5; D remains unclear. V was trimmed by 7 bases and J by 2 bases, leaving 14 bases between them. The CDR3 covers 13 residues. Per the germline V gene, CDR1 is SQVTM and CDR2 is ANQGSEA.

This clone appeared once. This sequence joins TRBV4-2 and TRBJ2-3, with 12 bases lining up with TRBD2. The CDR3 runs to 19 residues. Germline assignment: CDR1 LGHNA and CDR2 YNFKEQ. V lost 3 bases to trimming and J lost 0 bases; unmatched junction nucleotides: 10. CDR3 amino acids: CASSHVGFLAGGSTDTQYF. CDR3 coding DNA: TGTGCCAGCAGCCATGTCGGTTTTCTAGCGGGAGGGAGCACAGATACGCAGTATTTT.

Worth noting for this clone: The sample has other DNA sequences that encode this CDR3 too. The gene calls are TRBV29-1 and TRBJ2-1, with 7 bases fitting TRBD2. Losses at the gene ends were 6 bases for V and 0 bases for J; bases not matched to a gene: 2. The CDR3 loop spans 13 amino acids. CDR1 and CDR2 from the germline V gene are SQVTM and ANQGSEA. In nucleotides, the CDR3 is TGCAGCGTGGGCGGGAGCTCCTACAATGAGCAGTTCTTC. Translated: CSVGGSSYNEQFF.

The chain joins TRBV30 to TRBJ2-3, with 11 bases identical to TRBD2. V was pared by 1 base and J by 2 bases, with 5 bases of the junction left unmatched. This CDR3 spans 16 amino acids. CDR1 and CDR2 (germline): GTSNPN, SVGIG (reference sequence). The CDR3 nucleotides read TGTGCCTGGAGTGACGGACTAGCGGGCCTCACAGATACGCAGTATTTT. It translates to CAWSDGLAGLTDTQYF.

The chain carries TRBV13 and TRBJ2-7; 9 nucleotides align to TRBD1. The germline gives CDR1 PRHDT, CDR2 FYEKMQ (reference sequence). The CDR3 has 15 amino acids. Trimming at V came to 4 bases and at J to 2 bases, leaving 6 bases not matched to a gene. The CDR3, as DNA: TGTGCCAGCAGCTCAGGGGGACAGGGAACCTACGAGCAGTACTTC. As protein: CASSSGGQGTYEQYF. Supplemented by reference TRBV13 and TRBJ2-7, the full variable domain reads AAGVIQSPRHLIKEKRETATLKCYPIPRHDTVYWYQQGPGQDPQFLISFYEKMQSDKGSIPDRFSAQQFSDYHSELNMSSLELGDSALYFCASSSGGQGTYEQYFGPGTRLTVT.

The V call is TRBV29-1, the J call TRBJ2-7; no clear D. CDR1 is SQVTM, CDR2 ANQGSEA, per germline. V was trimmed by 0 bases and J by 9 bases, leaving 21 bases between them. The CDR3 spans 15 residues. The CDR3 DNA sequence: TGCAGCGTTGAAGATCGAATGGGCAGACGCTGGGGGCAGTACTTC. This gives the protein CSVEDRMGRRWGQYF.

This clone was observed a few times. This chain links TRBV29-1 with TRBJ2-7; no clear D. Deletions cut 4 bases from V and 2 bases from J, with 12 bases between. The CDR3 loop spans 13 amino acids. Germline V CDR1 and CDR2: SQVTM, ANQGSEA. The CDR3 DNA reads as TGCAGCGTTGTTATCTTAGAGACCTACGAGCAGTACTTC. It codes for CSVVILETYEQYF.

There are a few counts of this clone. The chain joins TRBV30 to TRBJ2-1, with D maybe TRBD2 (6 bases). The CDR3 has 13 amino acids. Germline V gene sequence: CDR1 GTSNPN, CDR2 SVGIG (reference sequence). Trimming shortened V by 2 bases and J by 12 bases, and 17 bases separated the two germline ends. In nucleotides, the CDR3 is TGTGCCTGGAGTCCACCGGGCGGGATTGGGCAGTTCTTC. Translated, it gives CAWSPPGGIGQFF. The full variable domain, with the rest looked up from reference TRBV30 and TRBJ2-1, is SQTIHQWPATLVQPVGSPLSLECTVEGTSNPNLYWYRQAAGRGLQLLFYSVGIGQISSEVPQNLSASRPQDRQFILSSKKLLLSDSGFYLCAWSPPGGIGQFFGPGTRLTVL.

The chain recombines TRBV29-1 with TRBJ2-7; D is unresolved. The CDR3 spans 11 residues. Germline assignment: CDR1 SQVTM and CDR2 ANQGSEA. V gave up 7 bases and J gave up 1 base, with 8 bases separating them. CDR3 coding DNA: TGCAGCGCAACAGTGTCCTACGAGCAGTACTTC. Protein: CSATVSYEQYF.

This clone was seen a handful of times. As DNA, the CDR3 is TGTGCCAGCAGTTCCTCAGCCCCTTTAAAGAACACCGGGGAGCTGTTTTTT. Its protein product is CASSSSAPLKNTGELFF. The J gene is TRBJ2-2, the V gene TRBV7-9; no reliable D call. The CDR3 totals 17 residues. Germline CDR1 and CDR2: SEHNR and FQNEAQ (reference sequence). Between the trimmed V and J ends, which lost 6 bases and 1 base, there was a span of 18 bases.